This T cell receptor (beta chain) was documented in a study of blood T cell repertoires in COVID-19 (dated by TCRdb to 2020 to 2022). Turning to the overall study: The collaborator samples originated in the United States, Italy and Spain and spanned the acute and convalescent phases of COVID-19. Where available, HLA class I and class II types were taken from metadata supplied by the sample provider and were not determined by assay-based typing. The material from the prospective study consisted of cDNA or gDNA derived from T cells, B-cell-depleted T cells, or PBMCs. Deeply sampled blood TCRbeta repertoires from subjects exposed to, actively infected with, or recovered from COVID-19 were included in the dataset. Sample metadata almost always included a de-identified subject ID, COVID-19 status, age in years and sex. Samples came from the ongoing ImmuneRACE study (first 160 participants) plus 1,254 subjects from 6 global collaborators. The repertoires were released in a freely available public database meant as a resource for research on the immune response to SARS-CoV-2.

TCRbeta CDR3 regions were amplified from genomic DNA using the immunoSEQ Assay, a bias-controlled multiplex PCR. The original pipeline was this. Within the assay, amplification of reference gene primers was used to estimate how many nucleated cells each sample contained. To quantify the absolute abundance of each unique TCRbeta CDR3 rearrangement, sequence reads were collapsed and filtered. Productive Simpson clonality was computed per sample as the square root of Simpson's diversity index over productive rearrangements. TCRdb took over this immuneACCESS table, retaining in-frame rearrangements with V and J assigned. Such tables are incomplete; in checked studies, under half of the missing clones stem from an unresolved V gene, and the remainder is unexplained. The V and J calls and clone size were taken over from that table, and D and trimming were inferred from the DNA. Within this sample are 45,000 to 65,000 clones, with 85% to 95% of them counted one time only. The ten largest account for almost 4% of the sample.

The germline V gene (reference sequence) provides CDR1 MNHEY and CDR2 SMNVEV. From its cysteine to its phenylalanine, the CDR3 spans 15 amino acids. The kept DNA is CDR3 alone, 45 bases in frame from the first base. The V end loses 0 bases and the J end loses 2 bases, and a stretch of 10 bases separates them. The collaborating institutions used their own protocols to collect whole blood in K2EDTA tubes. For TCRbeta analysis, collaborators shipped samples as frozen whole blood, isolated PBMCs, or DNA extracted from either of those sample types. Overall results and qualifications from the work: Clinical and demographic metadata were provided uncurated, with the amount varying by source and participant.

Regarding this clone: The antigen this receptor binds is unknown. Nothing much larger sits one base from this clone, and base qualities are not available.

The sample consisted of peripheral blood. The TCR was taken from a man aged 50-60 years with acute or convalescent COVID-19. The V gene is TRBV27 and the J gene is TRBJ1-1, with the D gene uncertain. The CDR3 sequence is CASSLSIAENTEAFF. The DNA sequence is as follows: TGTGCCAGCAGTTTATCGATCGCAGAAAACACTGAAGCTTTCTTT.